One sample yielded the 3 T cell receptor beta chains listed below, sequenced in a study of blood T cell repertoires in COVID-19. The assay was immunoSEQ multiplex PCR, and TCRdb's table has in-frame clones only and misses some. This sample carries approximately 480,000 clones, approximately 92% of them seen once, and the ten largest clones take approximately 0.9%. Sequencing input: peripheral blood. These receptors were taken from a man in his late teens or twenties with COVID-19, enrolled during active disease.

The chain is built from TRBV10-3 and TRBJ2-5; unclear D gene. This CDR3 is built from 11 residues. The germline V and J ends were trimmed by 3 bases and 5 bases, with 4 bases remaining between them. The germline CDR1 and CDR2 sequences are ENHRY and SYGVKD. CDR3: CAISDGETQYF. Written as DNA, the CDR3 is TGTGCCATCAGTGACGGGGAGACCCAGTACTTC.

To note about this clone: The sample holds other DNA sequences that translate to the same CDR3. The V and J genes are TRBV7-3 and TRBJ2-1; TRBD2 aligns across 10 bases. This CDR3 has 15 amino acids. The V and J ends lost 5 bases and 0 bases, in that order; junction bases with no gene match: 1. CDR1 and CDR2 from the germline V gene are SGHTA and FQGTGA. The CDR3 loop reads CASSPSGSSYNEQFF. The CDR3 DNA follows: TGTGCCAGCAGCCCTAGCGGGAGCTCCTACAATGAGCAGTTCTTC.

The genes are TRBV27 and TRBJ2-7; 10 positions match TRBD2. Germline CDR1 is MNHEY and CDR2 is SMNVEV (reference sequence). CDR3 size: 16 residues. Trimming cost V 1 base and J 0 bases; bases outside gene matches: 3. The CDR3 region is CASSLLASGSSYEQYF. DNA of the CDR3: TGTGCCAGCAGTTTATTGGCTAGCGGGAGCTCCTACGAGCAGTACTTC.